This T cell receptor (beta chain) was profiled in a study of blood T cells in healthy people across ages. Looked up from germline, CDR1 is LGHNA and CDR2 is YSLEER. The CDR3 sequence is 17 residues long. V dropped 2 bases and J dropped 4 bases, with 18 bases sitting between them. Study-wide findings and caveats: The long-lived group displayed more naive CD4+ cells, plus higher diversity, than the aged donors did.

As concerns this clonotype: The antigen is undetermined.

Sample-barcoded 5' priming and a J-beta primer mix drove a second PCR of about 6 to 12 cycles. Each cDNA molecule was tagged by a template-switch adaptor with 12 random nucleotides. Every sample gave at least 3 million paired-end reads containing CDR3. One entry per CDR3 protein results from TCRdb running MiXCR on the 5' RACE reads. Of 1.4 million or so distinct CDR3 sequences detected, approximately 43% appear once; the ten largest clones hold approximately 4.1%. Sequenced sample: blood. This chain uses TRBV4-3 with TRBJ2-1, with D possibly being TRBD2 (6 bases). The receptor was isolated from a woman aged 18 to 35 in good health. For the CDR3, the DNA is TGCGCCAGCAGCCAACCCCTAGGAGGGAGTGGGTACAATGAGCAGTTCTTC. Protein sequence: CASSQPLGGSGYNEQFF.